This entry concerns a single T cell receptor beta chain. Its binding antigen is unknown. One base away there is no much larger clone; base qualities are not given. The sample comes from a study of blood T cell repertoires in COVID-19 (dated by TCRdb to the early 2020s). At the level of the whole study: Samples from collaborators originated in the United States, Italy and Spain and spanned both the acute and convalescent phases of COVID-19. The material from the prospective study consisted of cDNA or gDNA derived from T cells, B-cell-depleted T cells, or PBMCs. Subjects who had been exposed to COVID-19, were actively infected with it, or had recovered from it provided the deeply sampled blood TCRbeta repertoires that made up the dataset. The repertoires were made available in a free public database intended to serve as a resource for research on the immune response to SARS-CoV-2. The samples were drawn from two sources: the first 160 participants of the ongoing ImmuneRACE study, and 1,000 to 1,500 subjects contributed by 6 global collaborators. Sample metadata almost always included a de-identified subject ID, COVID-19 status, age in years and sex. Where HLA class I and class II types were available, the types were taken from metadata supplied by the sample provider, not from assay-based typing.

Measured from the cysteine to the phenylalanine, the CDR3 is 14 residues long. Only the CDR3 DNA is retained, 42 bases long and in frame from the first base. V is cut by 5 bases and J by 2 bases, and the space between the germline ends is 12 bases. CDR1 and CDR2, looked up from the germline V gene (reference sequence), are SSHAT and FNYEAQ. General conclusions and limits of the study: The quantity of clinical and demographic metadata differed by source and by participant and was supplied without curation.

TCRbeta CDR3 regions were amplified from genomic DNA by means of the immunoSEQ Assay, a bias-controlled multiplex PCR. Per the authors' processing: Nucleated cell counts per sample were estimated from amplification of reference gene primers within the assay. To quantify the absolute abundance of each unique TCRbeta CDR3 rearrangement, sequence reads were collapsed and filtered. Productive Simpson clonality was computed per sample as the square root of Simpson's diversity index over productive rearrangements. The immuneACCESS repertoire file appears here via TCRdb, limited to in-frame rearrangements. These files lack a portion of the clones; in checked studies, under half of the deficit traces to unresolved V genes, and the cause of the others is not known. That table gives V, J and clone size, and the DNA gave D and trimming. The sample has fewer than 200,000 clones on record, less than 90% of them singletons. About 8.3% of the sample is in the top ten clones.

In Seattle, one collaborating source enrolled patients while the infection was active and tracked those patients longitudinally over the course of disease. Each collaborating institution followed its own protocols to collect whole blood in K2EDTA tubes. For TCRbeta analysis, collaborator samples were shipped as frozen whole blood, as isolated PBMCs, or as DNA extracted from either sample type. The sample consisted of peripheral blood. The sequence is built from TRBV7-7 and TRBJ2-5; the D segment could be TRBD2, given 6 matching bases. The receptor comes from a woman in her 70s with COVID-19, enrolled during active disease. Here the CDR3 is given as CASSPGTSQETQYF. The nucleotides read TGTGCCAGCAGCCCCGGGACTTCACAAGAGACCCAGTACTTC.